This T cell receptor beta chain was recorded in a study of cytomegalovirus exposure and HLA in healthy donors. The PCR used 60 Vbeta and 13 Jbeta primers. Only in-frame clones appear in the TCRdb table, and some are missing; sequencing was by immunoSEQ multiplex PCR. The profile shows around 120,000 clones, over 65% of them singletons. Germline V CDR1 and CDR2: SGHVS, FNYEAQ. V gave up 5 bases and J gave up 6 bases, with 16 bases separating them. The CDR3 consists of 14 residues. This clonotype originated in a young man in good health and CMV-seronegative. The chain is built from TRBV7-6 and TRBJ1-2; TRBD1 might be the D (5 bases). The sample was PBMCs. For the CDR3, the DNA is TGTGCCAGCAGCCCGTATGGGGGGATGGATGGCTACACCTTC. The encoded protein is CASSPYGGMDGYTF. Drawing the rest from reference TRBV7-6 and TRBJ1-2, the complete variable domain is GAGVSQSPRYKVTKRGQDVALRCDPISGHVSLYWYRQALGQGPEFLTYFNYEAQQDKSGLPNDRFSAERPEGSISTLTIQRTEQRDSAMYRCASSPYGGMDGYTFGSGTRLTVV.